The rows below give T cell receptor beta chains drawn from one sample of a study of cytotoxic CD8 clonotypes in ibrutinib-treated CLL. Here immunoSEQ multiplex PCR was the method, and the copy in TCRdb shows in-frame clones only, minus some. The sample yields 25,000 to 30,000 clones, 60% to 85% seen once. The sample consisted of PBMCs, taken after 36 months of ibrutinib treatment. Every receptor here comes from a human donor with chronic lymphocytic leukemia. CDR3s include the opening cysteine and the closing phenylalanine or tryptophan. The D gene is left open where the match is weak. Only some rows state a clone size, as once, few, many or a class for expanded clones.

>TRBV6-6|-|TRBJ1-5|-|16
CASGEDGRVSNQPQHF
TGTGCCAGCGGAGAGGACGGCCGGGTTAGCAATCAGCCCCAGCATTTT
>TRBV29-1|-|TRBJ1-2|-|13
CSALPRGAYGYTF
TGCAGCGCCCTACCCAGGGGAGCCTATGGCTACACCTTC
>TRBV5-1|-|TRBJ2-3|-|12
CATPGEGDTQYF
TGCGCCACCCCAGGGGAGGGGGATACGCAGTATTTT
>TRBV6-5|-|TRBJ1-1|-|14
CASSRGLASKGAFF
TGTGCCAGCAGCCGCGGGTTGGCCTCAAAGGGGGCTTTCTTT
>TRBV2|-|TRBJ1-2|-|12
CASSEYGGSYTF
TGTGCCAGCAGTGAATACGGTGGGAGCTACACCTTC
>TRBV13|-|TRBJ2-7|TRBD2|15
CASSFSGGKSYEQYF
TGTGCCAGCAGCTTCTCGGGGGGGAAGAGCTACGAGCAGTACTTC
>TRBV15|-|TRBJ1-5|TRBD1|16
CATSRATGLSNQPQHF
TGTGCCACCAGCAGAGCGACAGGGCTTAGCAATCAGCCCCAGCATTTT
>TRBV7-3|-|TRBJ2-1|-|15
CASSLEGGWNNEQFF
TGTGCCAGTAGCTTAGAAGGGGGATGGAACAATGAGCAGTTCTTC
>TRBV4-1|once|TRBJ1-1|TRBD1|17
CASSRGTGGNWDTEAFF
TGCGCCAGCAGCCGAGGGACAGGGGGCAATTGGGACACTGAAGCTTTCTTT
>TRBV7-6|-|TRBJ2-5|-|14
CASSLIVPPRAQYF
TGTGCCAGCAGCCTAATAGTGCCTCCAAGGGCCCAGTACTTC